This entry concerns a single T cell receptor (beta chain). As yet, its antigen is unknown. Using immunoSEQ multiplex PCR, the repertoire was profiled, and TCRdb retains in-frame clones only, with some absent. The sample carries about 29,000 clones, about four fifths recorded once. These data originate in a study of graft-versus-host responses after intestinal transplantation. Study-wide background: Those transplanted obtained multivisceral, liver-intestinal, or isolated intestinal grafts. Anti-thymocyte globulin induction was given to all recipients, followed by tacrolimus and steroids for about 3 years.

Investigators treated the graft tissue so that it released intraepithelial and lamina propria lymphocytes. V lost 11 bases and J lost 6, with 5 bases in between. Germline V CDR1 and CDR2: MNHEY, SMNVEV (reference sequence). The CDR3 covers 8 residues. Study-level results: Patients with graft-donor T cell macrochimerism had high graft-versus-host to host-versus-graft clonal ratios in allografts. Early declines in HvG clones that occurred post-transplant were associated with peak circulating GvH clone levels.

This clonotype originated in a human patient who received an intestinal transplant, so some T cells may come from the graft donor. The material was ileum tissue, obtained 98 days after intestinal transplantation. V gene TRBV27 combines with J gene TRBJ2-7; no clear D gene. The CDR3 sequence: CALCEQYF. DNA of the CDR3: TGTGCCCTATGCGAGCAGTACTTC.